The next 15 T cell receptor beta chains were all read from a single sample in a study of blood T cell repertoires in COVID-19 (dated by TCRdb to between 2020 and 2021). Libraries came from the immunoSEQ multiplex PCR assay. In TCRdb, the immuneACCESS table is reduced to in-frame sequences with V and J assigned. These tables do not hold every clone; where another copy was compared, an unresolved V gene accounts for under half, and the others remain unexplained. In this sample the table shows just over 90,000 clones, 80% of which occur a single time. The ten largest make up 16% of the sample. Sequenced material: peripheral blood. Receptors originate from a human donor in a cohort sampled during active COVID-19.

The genes are TRBV2 and TRBJ1-5; 7 bases agree with TRBD1. CDR3 length: 15 residues. In germline, CDR1 is SNHLY, CDR2 FYNNEI. With 5 bases clipped from V and 4 bases from J, the junction kept 8 bases outside the gene matches. The CDR3 region is CASSHTDRVNQPQHF. DNA of the CDR3: TGTGCCAGCAGTCACACCGACAGGGTTAATCAGCCCCAGCATTTT.

The CDR3 loop is CASSPTGPAGELFF. In DNA, the CDR3 is TGTGCCAGCAGCCCGACAGGGCCGGCCGGGGAGCTGTTTTTT. V and J are TRBV14 and TRBJ2-2; 7 bases are shared with TRBD1. The CDR3 length is 14 residues. V lost 4 bases and J lost 6; bases outside the gene matches: 5. Germline V gene sequence: CDR1 SGHDN, CDR2 FVKESK. Full variable domain (missing parts from reference TRBV14 and TRBJ2-2): EAGVTQFPSHSVIEKGQTVTLRCDPISGHDNLYWYRRVMGKEIKFLLHFVKESKQDESGMPNNRFLAERTGGTYSTLKVQPAELEDSGVYFCASSPTGPAGELFFGEGSRLTVL.

The CDR3 loop reads CASSLSTGGVYGYTF. CDR3 nucleotide sequence: TGTGCCAGCAGCCTATCCACAGGGGGCGTCTATGGCTACACCTTC. This sequence joins TRBV7-9 and TRBJ1-2; 9 bases align to TRBD1. Germline CDR1 reads SEHNR; CDR2 reads FQNEAQ (reference sequence). The CDR3 covers 15 residues. Trimming took 5 bases from V and 4 from J; bases not matched to a gene: 8.

This clone has just one count. The chain is built from TRBV5-1 and TRBJ1-1; 10 nucleotides line up with TRBD1. The V and J ends lost 4 bases and 6 bases, in that order; junction bases with no gene match: 9. CDR3 length equals 15 residues. Germline loops: CDR1 SGHRS, CDR2 YFSETQ. DNA for the CDR3: TGCGCCAGCAGCCTAGGGACAGGGGTTTCTCCTGAAGCTTTCTTT. Its translation: CASSLGTGVSPEAFF.

CDR3 loop: CASSVRNRGLNTGELFF. The DNA for the CDR3 is TGTGCCAGCAGCGTGAGAAACAGGGGACTGAACACCGGGGAGCTGTTTTTT. The chain carries TRBV9 and TRBJ2-2; tentatively, D is TRBD1 (7 bases). Germline CDR1 and CDR2: SGDLS and YYNGEE. CDR3 size: 17 residues. Trimming shortened V by 2 bases and J by 1 base, and 15 bases separated the two germline ends.

This clone was counted between two and nine times. The J gene is TRBJ2-2, the V gene TRBV5-8, with D possibly being TRBD1 (6 bases). CDR3 size: 12 residues. The V gene lost 5 bases and the J gene lost 5 bases, with 7 bases spanning the gap. CDR1 and CDR2 (germline): SGHTS, YDEGEE. CDR3 residues: CASRRGTGELFF. The CDR3 nucleotides are TGTGCCAGCAGAAGGGGGACCGGGGAGCTGTTTTTT.

The genes are TRBV3-1 (or the pseudogene TRBV3-2) and TRBJ1-3, with TRBD1 matching over 9 bases. The CDR3 extends over 16 amino acids. Trimming cost V 4 bases and J 8 bases; bases outside gene matches: 12. Germline assignment: CDR1 LGHDT and CDR2 YNNKEL (reference sequence). CDR3 region: CASSRPPGQGEDTIYF. The CDR3 bases are TGTGCCAGCAGCCGCCCCCCGGGACAGGGTGAGGACACCATATATTTT.

V is TRBV6-5 and J is TRBJ2-3; tentatively, D is TRBD2 (5 bases). The V gene's germline CDR1 is MNHEY and CDR2 SVGAGI. V was clipped by 5 bases and J by 1 base, with 13 bases between them. The CDR3 is made up of 15 amino acids. For the CDR3, the DNA is TGTGCCAGCAGTACATCGGGGTGGGGCACAGATACGCAGTATTTT. It is translated as CASSTSGWGTDTQYF.

The rearrangement joins TRBV7-9 to TRBJ1-1; no clear D gene. Per germline, CDR1 SEHNR and CDR2 FQNEAQ (reference sequence). The CDR3 extends over 12 amino acids. Trimming took off 1 base at V and 11 bases at J, with 11 bases between the two ends. The CDR3 DNA reads as TGTGCCAGCAGCTTAGATCGGGTGGAGGCTTTCTTT. Protein: CASSLDRVEAFF.

This clone was counted ten times or more. This chain connects TRBV18 to TRBJ2-3; possible D gene TRBD1, 5 bases. There are 13 residues in the CDR3. Germline lookup yields CDR1 KGHSH and CDR2 LQKENI. Deletions cut 2 bases from V and 2 bases from J, with 5 bases between. CDR3 in amino acids: CASSPGATDTQYF. The CDR3 DNA follows: TGTGCCAGCTCACCAGGGGCCACAGATACGCAGTATTTT.

This rearrangement joins TRBV25-1 to TRBJ2-1, with 7 bases that match TRBD2. Germline loops: CDR1 MGHDK, CDR2 SYGVNS. The CDR3 is made up of 18 amino acids. V gave up 3 bases and J gave up 1 base; unmatched junction bases: 12. CDR3 protein: CASSEWASGLLSYNEQFF. The DNA of the CDR3 is TGTGCCAGCAGTGAGTGGGCTAGCGGCCTTTTATCCTACAATGAGCAGTTCTTC.

This clone was observed once. The CDR3 here is CASSYGTGSSGELFF. For the CDR3, the DNA is TGTGCCAGCAGTTACGGTACAGGGTCGAGCGGGGAGCTGTTTTTT. This chain connects TRBV6-5 to TRBJ2-2; maybe TRBD1 (6 bases). CDR3 size: 15 residues. Germline V CDR1 and CDR2: MNHEY, SVGAGI. V was cut by 2 bases and J by 7 bases, with 14 bases left in between.

The V and J genes are TRBV19 and TRBJ2-1, with TRBD2 matching 7 bases. With V trimmed by 3 bases and J by 9 bases, 8 bases remained unmatched. The CDR3 spans 14 residues. The germline V gene encodes CDR1 LNHDA and CDR2 SQIVND (reference sequence). The CDR3 spells CASSIERGRGEQFF. The CDR3 bases are TGTGCCAGTAGTATCGAGCGGGGACGAGGTGAGCAGTTCTTC. Drawing the rest from reference TRBV19 and TRBJ2-1, the complete variable domain is DGGITQSPKYLFRKEGQNVTLSCEQNLNHDAMYWYRQDPGQGLRLIYYSQIVNDFQKGDIAEGYSVSREKKESFPLTVTSAQKNPTAFYLCASSIERGRGEQFFGPGTRLTVL.

The V and J genes are TRBV7-8 and TRBJ1-5; no reliable D call. Between the trimmed V and J ends, which lost 2 bases and 5 bases, there was a span of 7 bases. The germline V gene has CDR1 SGHVS and CDR2 FQNEAQ. The CDR3 extends over 13 amino acids. The CDR3 sequence is CASSLNYYQPQHF. As DNA, the CDR3 is TGTGCCAGCAGCTTAAACTATTATCAGCCCCAGCATTTT.

The J gene is TRBJ2-1, the V gene TRBV7-3; 7 bases are shared with TRBD1. J was trimmed by 6 bases and V by 5 bases; bases with no gene match: 4. This CDR3 comprises 13 residues. CDR1 and CDR2 from the germline V gene are SGHTA and FQGTGA. CDR3 bases: TGTGCCAGCAGCCAGGGACAGTTCAATGAGCAGTTCTTC. Its translation: CASSQGQFNEQFF.